Each of the 25 T cell receptor beta chains below was sequenced from the same sample in a study of shared clonotypes between healthy human individuals (dated by TCRdb to 2020 to 2022). Library prep was done by the immunoSEQ multiplex PCR assay. The table was pulled from immuneACCESS by TCRdb, which kept in-frame rearrangements only. Such tables lose some clones; where checked, under half of the loss comes from unresolved V genes, and the rest has no known cause. Across this sample there are roughly 2,300,000 clones, with about nine tenths seen only once. The ten largest make up 0.37% of the sample. The sequenced sample consisted of naive CD4+ T cells from PBMCs. The sample's cell subset or site label, decoded: CD45RA+ positively selected. These receptors were collected from a man aged 18 to 35 in good health. Some clones in this sample may be carry-over from other donors' samples.

This chain joins TRBV19 and TRBJ2-7; TRBD2 matches at 8 bases. The CDR3 has 13 residues. Germline V gene lookup returns CDR1 LNHDA and CDR2 SQIVND (reference sequence). J lost 6 bases, V lost 5 bases, and 6 bases had no gene match. CDR3: CASSPGLVSEQYF. The CDR3 DNA follows: TGTGCCAGTAGTCCGGGACTAGTTTCCGAGCAGTACTTC.

The V call is TRBV4-1, the J call TRBJ1-2; D is undetermined. Trimming stripped 1 base from V and 3 bases from J, with 15 bases between. Germline CDR1 reads MGHRA; CDR2 reads YSYEKL. This CDR3 comprises 16 residues. The chain's CDR3 is CASSQGGSFQHYGYTF. The CDR3, as DNA: TGCGCCAGCAGCCAAGGTGGCAGCTTTCAACACTATGGCTACACCTTC.

The chain links TRBV7-2 to TRBJ1-1, with unresolved D. The CDR3 extends over 14 amino acids. CDR1 SGHTA and CDR2 FQGNSA come from the germline V gene. The ends were cut back, 5 bases at V and 5 bases at J, with 15 bases in the middle. This CDR3 is CASSPTRGFTEAFF. For the CDR3, the DNA is TGTGCCAGCAGCCCCACCCGGGGTTTTACTGAAGCTTTCTTT.

The rearrangement joins TRBV5-1 to TRBJ2-7; D remains ambiguous. The germline gives CDR1 SGHRS, CDR2 YFSETQ. The CDR3 length is 13 residues. V lost 2 bases and J 4 bases, leaving 10 bases between the germline ends. The CDR3 coding sequence is TGCGCCAGCAGCTTAATTCTAGGGTACGAGCAGTACTTC. Amino acid sequence: CASSLILGYEQYF. Full variable domain (outside the CDR3, taken from reference TRBV5-1 and TRBJ2-7): KAGVTQTPRYLIKTRGQQVTLSCSPISGHRSVSWYQQTPGQGLQFLFEYFSETQRNKGNFPGRFSGRQFSNSRSEMNVSTLELGDSALYLCASSLILGYEQYFGPGTRLTVT.

The genes are TRBV28 and TRBJ1-4; the match to TRBD1 covers 11 bases. The CDR3 length is 17 residues. After removal of 3 bases from V and 7 bases from J, the junction contained 10 bases not matched to a gene. Germline V gives CDR1 MDHEN, CDR2 SYDVKM. The CDR3: CASSFSRTGGESEKLFF. Written as DNA, the CDR3 is TGTGCCAGCAGTTTTTCCAGGACAGGGGGCGAAAGTGAAAAACTGTTTTTT.

This chain connects TRBV13 to TRBJ2-2; 8 nucleotides match TRBD2. Unmatched junction bases numbered 9, after V lost 6 bases and J lost 0 bases. This CDR3 region has 17 residues. Per germline, CDR1 PRHDT and CDR2 FYEKMQ (reference sequence). In nucleotides, the CDR3 is TGTGCCAGCAGACCCCGTAGAGCGGGAGCGAACACCGGGGAGCTGTTTTTT. This encodes CASRPRRAGANTGELFF.

The genes are TRBV18 and TRBJ2-7; no definite D call. Germline V CDR1 and CDR2: KGHSH, LQKENI. The CDR3 covers 14 residues. Deletions cut 3 bases from V and 2 bases from J, with 11 bases between. CDR3 DNA: TGTGCCAGCTCACCGGTTATGGGTCCCTACGAGCAGTACTTC. Its translation is CASSPVMGPYEQYF.

V usage is TRBV7-6 and J usage is TRBJ2-7, with 9 positions matching TRBD2. There are 15 residues in the CDR3. In germline, CDR1 is SGHVS, CDR2 FNYEAQ. Germline trimming cut 5 bases from V and 0 bases from J; bases unmatched to any gene: 5. The CDR3 spells CASSKGLANSYEQYF. The CDR3 nucleotides read TGTGCCAGCAGCAAAGGACTAGCGAACTCCTACGAGCAGTACTTC.

The chain uses TRBV7-2 and TRBJ2-3; the match to TRBD2 covers 13 bases. The length of the CDR3 is 17 residues. CDR1 is SGHTA, CDR2 FQGNSA, per germline. The J segment lost 0 bases and the V segment lost 5 bases, leaving 5 bases of the junction unmatched. In nucleotides, the CDR3 is TGTGCCAGCAGCCCGTCACTAGCGGGGGGGAGCACAGATACGCAGTATTTT. It specifies CASSPSLAGGSTDTQYF.

This clone was picked up one time. This chain links TRBV5-1 with TRBJ1-3; 11 positions agree with TRBD1. The junction had 9 bases not matched to a gene; V was cut back by 1 base and J by 0 bases. The CDR3 totals 19 residues. Germline V gene sequence: CDR1 SGHRS, CDR2 YFSETQ. CDR3 sequence reads: CASSLKTGTGGLSGNTIYF. DNA for the CDR3: TGCGCCAGCAGCTTGAAAACCGGGACAGGGGGTCTCTCTGGAAACACCATATATTTT.

Comment on this clone: One end of the junction fails to match germline, which may point to a read error. The CDR3 bases are TGTGCCAGCAGCTTAGATTGGACTAGCGGTCCGTGTTTC. Translation: CASSLDWTSGPCF. The chain uses TRBV11-2 and TRBJ2-7; 10 nucleotides agree with TRBD2. Germline CDR1 reads SGHAT; CDR2 reads FQNNGV. The CDR3 is made up of 13 amino acids.

The chain joins TRBV7-9 to TRBJ2-5; either TRBD1 or TRBD2 may supply D (5 bases each). V lost 6 bases to trimming and J lost 5 bases, with 13 bases between them. This CDR3 is 13 amino acids long. The germline V gene encodes CDR1 SEHNR and CDR2 FQNEAQ (reference sequence). CDR3 sequence: CASRFRDVETQYF. In DNA, the CDR3 is TGTGCCAGCAGATTCAGGGACGTCGAGACCCAGTACTTC. Using reference TRBV7-9 and TRBJ2-5 for the parts outside the CDR3, the full variable domain is DTGVSQNPRHKITKRGQNVTFRCDPISEHNRLYWYRQTLGQGPEFLTYFQNEAQLEKSRLLSDRFSAERPKGSFSTLEIQRTEQGDSAMYLCASRFRDVETQYFGPGTRLLVL.

The sample holds one count of this clone. The chain recombines TRBV6-6 with TRBJ1-3, with D hard to call. The CDR3 runs 16 residues. Trimming left V 2 bases short and J 2 bases short, with 13 bases between. Germline V gene sequence: CDR1 MNHNY, CDR2 SVGAGI (reference sequence). The CDR3 loop is CASSYRASTAGNTIYF. In DNA form, the CDR3 reads TGTGCCAGCAGTTACCGCGCTAGTACGGCTGGAAACACCATATATTTT.

The chain uses TRBV27 and TRBJ1-5, with 9 bases aligning to TRBD1. The CDR3 spans 13 residues. V was clipped by 8 bases and J by 7 bases; unmatched bases: 6. CDR1 and CDR2 (germline): MNHEY, SMNVEV (reference sequence). DNA for the CDR3: TGTGCCAGCGGCCGGGACAGGGACCAGCCCCAGCATTTT. Protein product: CASGRDRDQPQHF.

The chain carries TRBV7-9 and TRBJ2-1, with TRBD1 matching 8 bases. Trimming took 7 bases from V and 13 from J; bases not matched to a gene: 27. The CDR3 extends over 18 amino acids. Germline CDR1 and CDR2: SEHNR and FQNEAQ (reference sequence). DNA for the CDR3: TGTGCCAGCACTGACTGGCAGGGGGCCTCGCGACTAAACTTGCCTCAGTTCTTC. Its protein is CASTDWQGASRLNLPQFF.

The rearrangement links TRBV27 to TRBJ2-6; TRBD1 is a possible D gene (6 bases). There are 19 residues in the CDR3. V lost 5 bases to trimming and J lost 4 bases, with 24 bases between them. The V gene's germline CDR1 is MNHEY and CDR2 SMNVEV (reference sequence). The CDR3 DNA reads as TGTGCCAGCAGTCCCTCATCGACAGGAACCTCGGAAGGGGCCAACGTCCTGACTTTC. It encodes CASSPSSTGTSEGANVLTF.

The chain employs TRBV2 and TRBJ2-1, with 13 bases identical to TRBD2. The V segment lost 4 bases and the J segment 12 bases; nucleotides outside the gene matches: 6. Germline CDR1 and CDR2: SNHLY and FYNNEI. This CDR3 comprises 14 residues. The CDR3 DNA follows: TGTGCCAGCAGTGGGGGACTAGCGGGAACGGGGCAGTTCTTC. Translation: CASSGGLAGTGQFF.

Notes on this clone: Other DNA sequences in the same sample also yield this CDR3. The chain carries TRBV6-1 and TRBJ2-1; TRBD2 matches 12 bases. The CDR3 has 15 residues. Germline CDR1 MNHNS, CDR2 SASEGT. V was clipped by 5 bases and J by 3 bases; unmatched bases: 2. DNA for the CDR3: TGTGCCAGCAGTATGGGACTAGCGGGCTACAATGAGCAGTTCTTC. Protein: CASSMGLAGYNEQFF.

The chain has TRBV6-6 and TRBJ1-1; tentatively, D is TRBD1 (6 bases). The CDR3 is 14 residues long. Germline V gene data show CDR1 as MNHNY and CDR2 as SVGAGI (reference sequence). Trimming left V 2 bases short and J 4 bases short, with 11 bases between. The CDR3 protein is CASSYGGQVTEAFF. The CDR3 nucleotides read TGTGCCAGCAGTTACGGGGGCCAGGTCACTGAAGCTTTCTTT.

The chain carries TRBV27 and TRBJ2-1, with a weak D call TRBD2 (6 bases). The V end was cut by 3 bases, the J end by 2 bases, with 11 bases between. CDR3 length: 15 residues. CDR1 is MNHEY and CDR2 is SMNVEV in the germline V gene (reference sequence). The CDR3 here is CASSLGGNAYNEQFF. CDR3 in DNA: TGTGCCAGCAGTTTGGGCGGGAACGCCTACAATGAGCAGTTCTTC.

This clone was detected only once. The rearrangement joins TRBV5-1 to TRBJ2-1, with TRBD2 matching over 10 bases. Germline values: CDR1 SGHRS, CDR2 YFSETQ. This CDR3 contains 15 residues. V gave up 6 bases and J gave up 3 bases; unmatched junction bases: 6. CDR3: CASTSAGGVYNEQFF. For the CDR3, the DNA is TGCGCCAGCACCTCAGCGGGAGGGGTCTACAATGAGCAGTTCTTC.

Notes on this clone: Other DNA sequences of this sample code for an identical CDR3. J is TRBJ1-3 and V is TRBV18; D gene unclear. The CDR3 totals 14 residues. CDR1 KGHSH and CDR2 LQKENI come from the germline V gene. The V end was cut by 3 bases, the J end by 1 base, with 7 bases between. The chain's CDR3 is CASSPGASGNTIYF. The CDR3 nucleotides are TGTGCCAGCTCACCGGGAGCTTCTGGAAACACCATATATTTT.

The rearrangement joins TRBV2 to TRBJ1-6; D perhaps matches TRBD1 (5 bases). The V and J ends lost 6 bases and 14 bases respectively, with 14 bases between them. Germline CDR1 and CDR2: SNHLY and FYNNEI. CDR3 size: 12 residues. In nucleotides, the CDR3 is TGTGCCAGCAGAGGGGACGTAGGCACCCTCCACTTT. It is translated as CASRGDVGTLHF.

The genes are TRBV19 and TRBJ1-1, with D perhaps matching TRBD1 (6 bases). CDR3 length equals 13 residues. Trimming left V 3 bases short and J 5 bases short, with 10 bases between. CDR1 LNHDA and CDR2 SQIVND come from the germline V gene (reference sequence). CDR3 bases: TGTGCCAGTAGTATCGGAGGGGGTACTGAAGCTTTCTTT. Residues: CASSIGGGTEAFF.

The chain has TRBV5-1 and TRBJ2-3, with a tentative D call TRBD2 (6 bases). The CDR3 covers 15 residues. Trimming pared 6 bases from V and 0 bases from J, leaving 14 bases between. Germline values: CDR1 SGHRS, CDR2 YFSETQ. The CDR3 region has the DNA TGCGCCAGCACTACTATTAGCGGAAGCACAGATACGCAGTATTTT. Amino acids: CASTTISGSTDTQYF.